The 32 T cell receptor beta chains presented below share a single source sample, sequenced in a study of blood T cell repertoires in COVID-19. Some clones are missing from TCRdb's copy, which holds only in-frame ones; the method was immunoSEQ multiplex PCR. The sample gives about 25,000 clones, 85% to 90% of which show up once; 4.9% is in the top ten. The sequencing input was peripheral blood. The source of these receptors is a man between 65 and 85 years old with active COVID-19.

This sequence joins TRBV5-4 and TRBJ1-1; 9 bases map to TRBD1. Unmatched junction bases numbered 8, after V lost 3 bases and J lost 5 bases. CDR1 is SGHNT, CDR2 YYREEE, per germline (reference sequence). The CDR3 runs 15 residues. The CDR3 spells CASSSPPGQGTEAFF. The DNA for the CDR3 is TGTGCCAGCAGCTCACCCCCGGGACAGGGAACTGAAGCTTTCTTT.

V is TRBV12-3 or TRBV12-4 and J is TRBJ1-1, with a possible D match to TRBD1 (6 bases). Between the trimmed V and J ends, which lost 6 bases and 7 bases, there was a span of 9 bases. This CDR3 has 11 amino acids. CDR3 nucleotides: TGTGCCAGCAGCTCGACAGGTGAAGCTTTCTTT. This encodes CASSSTGEAFF.

The chain has TRBV3-1 (or the pseudogene TRBV3-2) and TRBJ2-2, with 7 bases lining up with TRBD2. This CDR3 is built from 13 residues. V was clipped by 3 bases and J by 7 bases; unmatched bases: 2. The germline V gene encodes CDR1 LGHDT and CDR2 YNNKEL (reference sequence). This chain's CDR3 is CASSQRGIGELFF. CDR3 in DNA: TGTGCCAGCAGCCAGCGGGGGATCGGGGAGCTGTTTTTT.

V and J are TRBV5-1 and TRBJ2-1; weak D call: TRBD2 (6 bases). The V gene's germline CDR1 is SGHRS and CDR2 YFSETQ. V dropped 4 bases and J dropped 6 bases, with 20 bases sitting between them. The CDR3 totals 16 residues. The CDR3 spells CASSGTTGLGGNEQFF. The CDR3 DNA reads as TGCGCCAGCAGCGGAACGACGGGACTTGGGGGCAATGAGCAGTTCTTC.

This chain connects TRBV6-4 to TRBJ2-3; D is possibly TRBD1 (6 bases). The CDR3 length is 13 residues. Trimming removed 5 bases at V and 2 bases at J, with 8 bases between. Looked up from germline, CDR1 is MRHNA and CDR2 is SNTAGT. CDR3 residues: CASSTGITDTQYF. CDR3 DNA sequence: TGTGCCAGCAGTACAGGGATCACAGATACGCAGTATTTT.

The CDR3 sequence is CAISVRTAPGEQYF. The CDR3 DNA reads as TGTGCCATCAGTGTCCGGACAGCCCCTGGCGAGCAGTACTTC. This rearrangement joins TRBV10-3 to TRBJ2-7; maybe TRBD1 (6 bases). Germline CDR1 reads ENHRY; CDR2 reads SYGVKD. V lost 4 bases to trimming and J lost 6 bases, with 16 bases between them. This CDR3 has 14 amino acids.

Concerning this clone itself: A read error may account for a junction end that differs from germline. The rearrangement joins TRBV7-9 to TRBJ2-5; the D gene is possibly TRBD1 (8 bases). Germline CDR1 and CDR2: SEHNR and FQNEAQ (reference sequence). The CDR3 has 11 residues. The CDR3 loop reads CASSTGGEFHF. For the CDR3, the DNA is TGTGCCAGCAGCACAGGGGGGGAGTTCCACTTC.

V is TRBV10-3 and J is TRBJ1-5; D may be TRBD1 (5 bases). Per germline, CDR1 ENHRY and CDR2 SYGVKD. This CDR3 has 14 amino acids. V was clipped by 4 bases and J by 2 bases, with 9 bases between them. This CDR3 is CAISAGVGNQPQHF. The CDR3 nucleotides are TGTGCCATCAGTGCGGGGGTAGGCAATCAGCCCCAGCATTTT.

CDR3 nucleotide sequence: TGTGCCAGCAGTCGGACAGGGGGTGAGGAGCAGTACTTC. This encodes CASSRTGGEEQYF. The rearrangement links TRBV3-1 (or the pseudogene TRBV3-2) to TRBJ2-7, with 10 bases that match TRBD1. The CDR3 covers 13 residues. Trimming took 6 bases from V and 7 from J; bases not matched to a gene: 6. Germline loops: CDR1 LGHDT, CDR2 YNNKEL (reference sequence).

Regarding this clone: A read error may account for a junction end that differs from germline. The chain recombines TRBV24-1 with TRBJ2-5; unclear D gene. From germline, CDR1 is KGHDR and CDR2 SFDVKD. The CDR3 loop spans 12 amino acids. The chain's CDR3 is CATSDLRQAHYF. The CDR3 DNA reads TGTGCCACCAGTGATTTGCGGCAGGCCCACTACTTC.

V and J are TRBV4-3 and TRBJ2-7, with no clear D. The V gene's germline CDR1 is LGHNA and CDR2 YSLEER. The CDR3 runs 13 residues. V lost 0 bases and J 6 bases, leaving 9 bases between the germline ends. The CDR3 DNA reads as TGCGCCAGCAGCCAAGATCTGGTCGGCGAGCAGTACTTC. Translating gives CASSQDLVGEQYF.

V and J are TRBV4-2 and TRBJ1-4; 11 bases map to TRBD1. After removal of 3 bases from V and 8 bases from J, the junction contained 2 bases not matched to a gene. Germline V gene data show CDR1 as LGHNA and CDR2 as YNFKEQ. This CDR3 region has 14 residues. CDR3 DNA: TGTGCCAGCAGCCAGGACAGGGGGCACGAAAAACTGTTTTTT. Translating it yields CASSQDRGHEKLFF.

The V call is TRBV5-5, the J call TRBJ2-3; TRBD1 agrees at 7 bases. This CDR3 comprises 17 residues. CDR1 is SGHKS and CDR2 is YYEKEE in the germline V gene (reference sequence). V was clipped by 2 bases and J by 2 bases; unmatched bases: 11. CDR3 in DNA: TGTGCCAGCAGCTTCGCCCCGACAGGGTCTTTCACAGATACGCAGTATTTT. As protein: CASSFAPTGSFTDTQYF.

The gene calls are TRBV19 and TRBJ1-5; 7 nucleotides match TRBD1. Trimming took 3 bases from V and 3 from J; bases not matched to a gene: 11. Germline CDR1 reads LNHDA; CDR2 reads SQIVND (reference sequence). There are 17 residues in the CDR3. CDR3 sequence (DNA): TGTGCCAGTAGTATGGGGGACAGAGGACCATTCAATCAGCCCCAGCATTTT. Translating gives CASSMGDRGPFNQPQHF.

This clone was counted a few times. The chain joins TRBV19 to TRBJ1-4; D perhaps matches TRBD1 (5 bases). The CDR3 has 13 amino acids. Deletions cut 5 bases from V and 5 bases from J, with 9 bases between. CDR1 and CDR2 from the germline V gene are LNHDA and SQIVND (reference sequence). The CDR3 region has the DNA TGTGCCAGTAGTCGGGGGGGAAATGAAAAACTGTTTTTT. Its protein is CASSRGGNEKLFF.

The chain recombines TRBV7-9 with TRBJ2-2; perhaps TRBD1 as D (5 bases). Trimming cost V 4 bases and J 5 bases, with 17 bases left between them. CDR3 length: 16 residues. Per germline, CDR1 SEHNR and CDR2 FQNEAQ (reference sequence). The chain's CDR3 is CASSSLEGAWTGELFF. CDR3 nucleotide sequence: TGTGCCAGCAGCTCGCTTGAAGGGGCATGGACCGGGGAGCTGTTTTTT.

The chain links TRBV5-1 to TRBJ1-4; D might be TRBD1 (5 bases). Deletions cut 4 bases from V and 8 bases from J, with 15 bases between. The CDR3 sequence is 14 residues long. The germline V gene has CDR1 SGHRS and CDR2 YFSETQ. Written as DNA, the CDR3 is TGCGCCAGCAGCGTCGCGGGGCTTGGGGAAAAACTGTTTTTT. It encodes CASSVAGLGEKLFF.

The chain links TRBV9 to TRBJ1-3; TRBD1 matches 9 bases. The junction had 8 bases not matched to a gene; V was cut back by 0 bases and J by 4 bases. Germline CDR1 is SGDLS and CDR2 is YYNGEE. The CDR3 sequence is 17 residues long. The CDR3 DNA reads as TGTGCCAGCAGCGTAGCCGCTTTACAGGGGGCAGGAAACACCATATATTTT. As protein: CASSVAALQGAGNTIYF. The whole variable domain, remainder taken from reference TRBV9 and TRBJ1-3, is DSGVTQTPKHLITATGQRVTLRCSPRSGDLSVYWYQQSLDQGLQFLIQYYNGEERAKGNILERFSAQQFPDLHSELNLSSLELGDSALYFCASSVAALQGAGNTIYFGEGSWLTVV.

This clone was detected once. The gene calls are TRBV30 and TRBJ2-3, with a tentative D call TRBD1 (6 bases). The germline CDR1 and CDR2 sequences are GTSNPN and SVGIG (reference sequence). This CDR3 region has 13 residues. Trimming shortened V by 2 bases and J by 2 bases, and 8 bases separated the two germline ends. The CDR3 protein is CAWSRGFTDTQYF. The CDR3 DNA reads TGTGCCTGGAGTAGGGGGTTCACAGATACGCAGTATTTT.

This chain connects TRBV4-2 to TRBJ2-3; TRBD2 aligns across 11 bases. Germline CDR1 reads LGHNA; CDR2 reads YNFKEQ. The junction had 3 bases not matched to a gene; V was cut back by 5 bases and J by 5 bases. The CDR3 is 14 residues long. The CDR3: CASSSSGGGDTQYF. The CDR3 DNA reads as TGTGCCAGCAGCAGTAGCGGGGGGGGAGATACGCAGTATTTT.

This chain joins TRBV5-6 and TRBJ2-1; D is possibly TRBD1 (5 bases). Trimming removed 0 bases at V and 3 bases at J, with 10 bases between. This CDR3 spans 15 amino acids. Germline CDR1 reads SGHDT; CDR2 reads YYEEEE. CDR3 protein: CASSLVGAVYNEQFF. As DNA, the CDR3 is TGTGCCAGCAGCTTGGTAGGGGCTGTCTACAATGAGCAGTTCTTC. Looking up the rest from reference TRBV5-6 and TRBJ2-1 gives the full variable domain: DAGVTQSPTHLIKTRGQQVTLRCSPKSGHDTVSWYQQALGQGPQFIFQYYEEEERQRGNFPDRFSGHQFPNYSSELNVNALLLGDSALYLCASSLVGAVYNEQFFGPGTRLTVL.

The genes are TRBV12-3 or TRBV12-4 and TRBJ2-1; 8 bases align to TRBD1. The CDR3 is 13 amino acids. V gave up 6 bases and J gave up 12 bases; unmatched junction bases: 10. The CDR3 coding sequence is TGTGCCAGCAGCCCAGCAGGGGGCGCCCGGCAGTTCTTC. It translates to CASSPAGGARQFF.

Here the CDR3 DNA reads TGTGCCAGCAGTTTCCCCCCCGGCAGACAGTCGTATGGCTACACCTTC. This translates into CASSFPPGRQSYGYTF. This rearrangement joins TRBV28 to TRBJ1-2; tentatively, D is TRBD1 (5 bases). The V and J ends lost 3 bases and 5 bases respectively, with 19 bases between them. The germline gives CDR1 MDHEN, CDR2 SYDVKM. The CDR3 is 16 amino acids.

This chain connects TRBV7-9 to TRBJ2-1; 11 bases agree with TRBD1. Germline V gene lookup returns CDR1 SEHNR and CDR2 FQNEAQ (reference sequence). The CDR3 contains 16 residues. V was clipped by 1 base and J by 2 bases; unmatched bases: 1. Here the CDR3 reads CASSLGDRGAYNEQFF. The DNA for the CDR3 is TGTGCCAGCAGCTTAGGGGACAGGGGGGCCTACAATGAGCAGTTCTTC.

V gene TRBV9 combines with J gene TRBJ2-3, with a weak D call TRBD2 (6 bases). The germline gives CDR1 SGDLS, CDR2 YYNGEE. CDR3 size: 17 residues. Between the trimmed V and J ends, which lost 0 bases and 3 bases, there was a span of 17 bases. Here the CDR3 DNA reads TGTGCCAGCAGCGTAGAAGGGGCGGGGTGGGAGACAGATACGCAGTATTTT. Translation gives CASSVEGAGWETDTQYF. Looking up the rest from reference TRBV9 and TRBJ2-3 gives the full variable domain: DSGVTQTPKHLITATGQRVTLRCSPRSGDLSVYWYQQSLDQGLQFLIQYYNGEERAKGNILERFSAQQFPDLHSELNLSSLELGDSALYFCASSVEGAGWETDTQYFGPGTRLTVL.

The chain links TRBV18 to TRBJ1-6, with D possibly matching TRBD1 (5 bases). Germline V gene sequence: CDR1 KGHSH, CDR2 LQKENI. Trimming took off 3 bases at V and 7 bases at J, with 10 bases between the two ends. The CDR3 spans 14 residues. The CDR3 DNA sequence: TGTGCCAGCTCACCGGGACTGATGAATTCACCCCTCCACTTT. Protein product: CASSPGLMNSPLHF.

V is TRBV5-6 and J is TRBJ1-1, with D possibly TRBD1 on 5 matching bases. This CDR3 has 15 residues. Germline values: CDR1 SGHDT, CDR2 YYEEEE. V shed 5 bases and J shed 1 base, with 15 bases lying between them. CDR3 residues: CASSPGRRGNTEAFF. In DNA, the CDR3 is TGTGCCAGCAGTCCGGGACGGCGGGGGAACACTGAAGCTTTCTTT.

The CDR3 nucleotides read TGTGCCAGCAGTTGGGGCGCAAATGAAAAACTGTTTTTT. Translating it yields CASSWGANEKLFF. This rearrangement joins TRBV12-3 or TRBV12-4 to TRBJ1-4; D perhaps matches TRBD1 (5 bases). The CDR3 consists of 13 residues. The ends were cut back, 4 bases at V and 5 bases at J, with 8 bases in the middle.

V is TRBV4-1 and J is TRBJ1-2; TRBD1 aligns across 9 bases. CDR3 length equals 15 residues. CDR1 is MGHRA, CDR2 YSYEKL, per germline. V trimming: 3 bases; J trimming: 4 bases; junction bases outside the gene matches: 6. Written as DNA, the CDR3 is TGCGCCAGCAGCCAGGTACAGGGGGCCGGCTATGGCTACACCTTC. This encodes CASSQVQGAGYGYTF.

The chain is built from TRBV4-3 and TRBJ2-2; D perhaps matches TRBD1 (6 bases). The CDR3 covers 14 residues. V was pared by 4 bases and J by 1 base, with 7 bases between. Germline V gene lookup returns CDR1 LGHNA and CDR2 YSLEER. The CDR3 loop reads CASSPTGNTGELFF. CDR3 nucleotide sequence: TGCGCCAGCAGCCCGACAGGGAACACCGGGGAGCTGTTTTTT.

This rearrangement joins TRBV7-9 to TRBJ2-3; tentatively, D is TRBD2 (5 bases). CDR3 size: 15 residues. Trimming cost V 4 bases and J 5 bases, with 16 bases left between them. CDR1 is SEHNR, CDR2 FQNEAQ, per germline (reference sequence). The CDR3 is CASSSQFGNKDTQYF. Written as DNA, the CDR3 is TGTGCCAGCAGCTCCCAGTTCGGGAACAAAGATACGCAGTATTTT. The complete variable domain, with remaining parts taken from reference TRBV7-9 and TRBJ2-3, reads DTGVSQNPRHKITKRGQNVTFRCDPISEHNRLYWYRQTLGQGPEFLTYFQNEAQLEKSRLLSDRFSAERPKGSFSTLEIQRTEQGDSAMYLCASSSQFGNKDTQYFGPGTRLTVL.

A few counts support this clone. The genes are TRBV7-7 and TRBJ2-7; 10 bases are shared with TRBD2. Trimming took 5 bases from V and 1 from J; bases not matched to a gene: 5. Germline values: CDR1 SSHAT, CDR2 FNYEAQ (reference sequence). The CDR3 totals 15 residues. The CDR3 sequence is CASSQGTSDSYEQYF. CDR3 nucleotides: TGTGCCAGCAGCCAAGGGACTAGCGATTCCTACGAGCAGTACTTC.